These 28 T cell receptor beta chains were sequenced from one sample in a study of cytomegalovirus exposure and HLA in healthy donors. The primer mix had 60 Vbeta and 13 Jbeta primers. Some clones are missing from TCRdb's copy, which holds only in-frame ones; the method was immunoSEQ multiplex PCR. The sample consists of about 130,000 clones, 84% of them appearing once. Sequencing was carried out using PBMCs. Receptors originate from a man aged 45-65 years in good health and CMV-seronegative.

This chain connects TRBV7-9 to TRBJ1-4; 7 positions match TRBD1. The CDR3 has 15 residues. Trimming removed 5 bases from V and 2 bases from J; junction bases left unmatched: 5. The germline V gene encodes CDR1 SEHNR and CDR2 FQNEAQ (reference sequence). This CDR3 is CASSPLTGTNEKLFF. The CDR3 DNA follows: TGTGCCAGCAGCCCGTTGACAGGGACTAATGAAAAACTGTTTTTT.

In DNA form, the CDR3 reads TGTGCCAGCAGCTTGGGTGCAGGGTTCCAAGAGACCCAGTACTTC. Its protein product is CASSLGAGFQETQYF. This chain connects TRBV5-4 to TRBJ2-5, with TRBD1 as a possible D gene (5 bases). Trimming cost V 0 bases and J 1 base, with 10 bases left between them. The CDR3 runs to 15 residues. Germline V lookup: CDR1 SGHNT, CDR2 YYREEE (reference sequence).

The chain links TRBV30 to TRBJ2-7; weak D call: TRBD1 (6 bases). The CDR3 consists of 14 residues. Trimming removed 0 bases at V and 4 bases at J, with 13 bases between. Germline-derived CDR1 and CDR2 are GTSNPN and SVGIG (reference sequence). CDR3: CAWSVRGGVYEQYF. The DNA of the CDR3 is TGTGCCTGGAGTGTACGTGGGGGCGTGTACGAGCAGTACTTC.

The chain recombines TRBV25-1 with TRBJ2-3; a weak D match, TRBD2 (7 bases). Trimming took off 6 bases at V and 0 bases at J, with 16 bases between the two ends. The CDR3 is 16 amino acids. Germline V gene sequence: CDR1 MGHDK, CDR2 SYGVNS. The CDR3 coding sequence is TGTGCCAGCAGCCCCCTGGCGGGGGCGAGCACAGATACGCAGTATTTT. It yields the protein CASSPLAGASTDTQYF.

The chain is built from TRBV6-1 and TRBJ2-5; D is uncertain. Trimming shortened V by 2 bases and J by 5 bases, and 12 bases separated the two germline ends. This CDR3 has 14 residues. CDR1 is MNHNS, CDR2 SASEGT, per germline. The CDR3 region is CASSELSFKETQYF. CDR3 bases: TGTGCCAGCAGTGAACTATCGTTTAAGGAGACCCAGTACTTC.

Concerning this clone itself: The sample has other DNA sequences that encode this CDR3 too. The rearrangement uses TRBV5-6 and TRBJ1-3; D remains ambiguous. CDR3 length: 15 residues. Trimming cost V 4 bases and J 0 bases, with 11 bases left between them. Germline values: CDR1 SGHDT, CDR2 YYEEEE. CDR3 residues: CASSLELNSGNTIYF. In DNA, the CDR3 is TGTGCCAGCAGCCTGGAGCTGAACTCTGGAAACACCATATATTTT. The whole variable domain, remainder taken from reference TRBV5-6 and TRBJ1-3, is DAGVTQSPTHLIKTRGQQVTLRCSPKSGHDTVSWYQQALGQGPQFIFQYYEEEERQRGNFPDRFSGHQFPNYSSELNVNALLLGDSALYLCASSLELNSGNTIYFGEGSWLTVV.

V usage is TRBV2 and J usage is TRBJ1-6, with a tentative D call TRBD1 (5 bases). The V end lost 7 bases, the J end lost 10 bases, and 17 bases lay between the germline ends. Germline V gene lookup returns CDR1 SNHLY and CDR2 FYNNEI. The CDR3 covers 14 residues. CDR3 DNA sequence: TGTGCCAGCACCGAATTGGACACCTCGTCACCCCTCCACTTT. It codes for CASTELDTSSPLHF.

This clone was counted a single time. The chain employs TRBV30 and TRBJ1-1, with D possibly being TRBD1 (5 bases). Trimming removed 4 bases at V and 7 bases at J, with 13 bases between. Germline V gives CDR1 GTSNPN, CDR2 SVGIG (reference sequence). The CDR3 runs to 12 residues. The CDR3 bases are TGTGCCTGGAACCCGGGGGGAGGTGAAGCTTTCTTT. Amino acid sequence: CAWNPGGGEAFF.

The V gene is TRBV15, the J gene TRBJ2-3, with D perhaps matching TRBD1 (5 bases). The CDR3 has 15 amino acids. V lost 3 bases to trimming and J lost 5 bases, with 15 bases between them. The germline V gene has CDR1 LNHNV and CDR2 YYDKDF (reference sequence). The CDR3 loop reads CATSRRLGQGDTQYF. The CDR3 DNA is TGTGCCACCAGCAGGCGATTAGGGCAGGGAGATACGCAGTATTTT.

The CDR3 reads CASSEAADQPQHF. DNA for the CDR3: TGTGCCAGCAGTGAAGCGGCAGATCAGCCCCAGCATTTT. The chain couples TRBV6-1 to TRBJ1-5; D not certain. Germline V CDR1 and CDR2: MNHNS, SASEGT. Trimming cost V 0 bases and J 5 bases, with 5 bases left between them. This CDR3 region has 13 residues.

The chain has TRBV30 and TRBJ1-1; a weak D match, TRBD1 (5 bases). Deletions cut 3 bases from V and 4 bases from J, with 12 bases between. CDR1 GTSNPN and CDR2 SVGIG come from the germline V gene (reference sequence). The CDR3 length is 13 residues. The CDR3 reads CAWSLGGSTEAFF. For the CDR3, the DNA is TGTGCCTGGAGCCTGGGGGGATCCACTGAAGCTTTCTTT.

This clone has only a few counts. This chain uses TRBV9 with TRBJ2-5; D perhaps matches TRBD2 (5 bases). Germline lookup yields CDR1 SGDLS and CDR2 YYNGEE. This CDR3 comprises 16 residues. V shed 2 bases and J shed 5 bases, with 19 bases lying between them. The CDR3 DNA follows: TGTGCCAGCAGCGTGGGAAATTTCGAGGGTTGGGAGACCCAGTACTTC. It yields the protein CASSVGNFEGWETQYF.

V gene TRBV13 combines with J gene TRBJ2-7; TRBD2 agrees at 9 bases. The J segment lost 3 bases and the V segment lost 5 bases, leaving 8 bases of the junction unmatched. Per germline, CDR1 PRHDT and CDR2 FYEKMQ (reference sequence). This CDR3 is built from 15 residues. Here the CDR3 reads CASSAGSGGIYEQYF. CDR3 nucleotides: TGTGCCAGCAGCGCTGGGAGCGGGGGGATCTACGAGCAGTACTTC.

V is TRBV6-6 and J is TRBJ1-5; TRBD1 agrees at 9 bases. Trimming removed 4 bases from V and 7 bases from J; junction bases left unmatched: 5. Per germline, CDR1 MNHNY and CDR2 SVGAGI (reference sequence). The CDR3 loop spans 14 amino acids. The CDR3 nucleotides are TGTGCCAGCAGTTGGGACAGGGTGGGGCAGCCCCAGCATTTT. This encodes CASSWDRVGQPQHF.

This CDR3 is CAWSVRGIGSPLHF. CDR3 in DNA: TGTGCCTGGAGTGTACGGGGAATCGGCTCACCCCTCCACTTT. The V and J genes are TRBV30 and TRBJ1-6; D is unclear. This CDR3 region has 14 residues. The V gene lost 0 bases and the J gene lost 10 bases, with 13 bases spanning the gap. Germline V CDR1 and CDR2: GTSNPN, SVGIG (reference sequence).

The chain's CDR3 is CASSYAATSGGYEQYF. The CDR3 coding sequence is TGTGCCAGCAGTTACGCCGCAACTAGCGGGGGCTACGAGCAGTACTTC. The V gene is TRBV6-5, the J gene TRBJ2-7, with 11 bases matching TRBD2. The V gene end was trimmed by 2 bases and the J gene end by 3 bases; junction bases not matched to a gene: 6. CDR1 MNHEY and CDR2 SVGAGI come from the germline V gene. The CDR3 sequence is 16 residues long.

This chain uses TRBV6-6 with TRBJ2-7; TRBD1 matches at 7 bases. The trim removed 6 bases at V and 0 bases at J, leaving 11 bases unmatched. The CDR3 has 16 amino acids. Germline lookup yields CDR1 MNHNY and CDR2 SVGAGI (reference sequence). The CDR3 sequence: CASSPSGQVISYEQYF. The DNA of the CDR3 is TGTGCCAGCAGCCCCAGCGGACAGGTAATCTCCTACGAGCAGTACTTC.

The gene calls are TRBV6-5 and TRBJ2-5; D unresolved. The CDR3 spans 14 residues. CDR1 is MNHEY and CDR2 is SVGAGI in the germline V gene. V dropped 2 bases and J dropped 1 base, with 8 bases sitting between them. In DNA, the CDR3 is TGTGCCAGCAGTTACGGGCAGCTCCAAGAGACCCAGTACTTC. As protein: CASSYGQLQETQYF.

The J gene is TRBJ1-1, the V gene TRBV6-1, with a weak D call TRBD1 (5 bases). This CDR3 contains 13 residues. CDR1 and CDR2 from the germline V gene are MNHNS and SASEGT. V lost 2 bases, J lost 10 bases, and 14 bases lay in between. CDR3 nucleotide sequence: TGTGCCAGCAGTGAAAACTCTCGGGGGGTAGCTTTCTTT. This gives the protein CASSENSRGVAFF.

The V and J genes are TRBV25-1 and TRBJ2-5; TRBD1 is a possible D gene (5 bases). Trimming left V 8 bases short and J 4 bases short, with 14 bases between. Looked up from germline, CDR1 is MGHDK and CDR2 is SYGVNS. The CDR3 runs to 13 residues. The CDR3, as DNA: TGTGCCAGCCGTAGGGGAAGTCGAGAGACCCAGTACTTC. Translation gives CASRRGSRETQYF.

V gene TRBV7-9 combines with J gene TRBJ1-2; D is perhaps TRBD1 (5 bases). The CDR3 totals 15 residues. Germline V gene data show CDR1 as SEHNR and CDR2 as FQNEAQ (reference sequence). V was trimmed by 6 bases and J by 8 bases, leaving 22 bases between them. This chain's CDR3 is CASSDNRRGSFGYTF. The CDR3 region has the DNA TGTGCCAGCAGTGACAATCGGCGGGGGTCTTTCGGCTACACCTTC.

As DNA, the CDR3 is TGTGCCAGCAGCGGAACCGGGTCGAACACTGAAGCTTTCTTT. Translated: CASSGTGSNTEAFF. This chain connects TRBV7-2 to TRBJ1-1; D uncertain. Germline-derived CDR1 and CDR2 are SGHTA and FQGNSA. V was cut by 5 bases and J by 1 base, with 11 bases left in between. The CDR3 runs to 14 residues.

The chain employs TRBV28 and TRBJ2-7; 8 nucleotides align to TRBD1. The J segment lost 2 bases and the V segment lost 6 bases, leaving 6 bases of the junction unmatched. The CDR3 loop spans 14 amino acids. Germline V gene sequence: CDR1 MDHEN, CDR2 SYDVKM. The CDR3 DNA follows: TGTGCCAGCAGGAGACAGGGGCCCCCCTACGAGCAGTACTTC. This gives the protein CASRRQGPPYEQYF. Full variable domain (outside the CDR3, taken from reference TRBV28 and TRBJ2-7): DVKVTQSSRYLVKRTGEKVFLECVQDMDHENMFWYRQDPGLGLRLIYFSYDVKMKEKGDIPEGYSVSREKKERFSLILESASTNQTSMYLCASRRQGPPYEQYFGPGTRLTVT.

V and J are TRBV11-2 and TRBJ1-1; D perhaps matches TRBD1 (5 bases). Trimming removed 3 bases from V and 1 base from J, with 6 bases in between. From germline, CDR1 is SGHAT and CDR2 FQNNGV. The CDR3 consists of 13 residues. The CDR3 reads CASSFGQNTEAFF. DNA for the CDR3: TGTGCCAGCAGCTTCGGACAGAACACTGAAGCTTTCTTT.

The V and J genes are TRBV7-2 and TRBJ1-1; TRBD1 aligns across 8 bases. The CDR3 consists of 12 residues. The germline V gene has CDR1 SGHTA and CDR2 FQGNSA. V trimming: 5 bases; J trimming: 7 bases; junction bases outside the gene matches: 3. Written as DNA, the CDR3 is TGTGCCAGCAGCAGGACAGGGATTGAAGCTTTCTTT. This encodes CASSRTGIEAFF.

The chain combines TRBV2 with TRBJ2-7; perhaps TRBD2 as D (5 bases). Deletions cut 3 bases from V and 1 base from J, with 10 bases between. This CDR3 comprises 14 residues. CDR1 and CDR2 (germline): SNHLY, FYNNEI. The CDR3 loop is CASSDSLASYEQYF. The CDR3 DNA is TGTGCCAGCAGTGACAGTCTAGCTTCCTACGAGCAGTACTTC.

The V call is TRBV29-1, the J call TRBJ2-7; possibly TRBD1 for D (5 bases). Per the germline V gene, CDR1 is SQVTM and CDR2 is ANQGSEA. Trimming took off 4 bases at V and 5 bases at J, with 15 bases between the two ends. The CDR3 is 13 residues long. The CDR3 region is CSVVRQGKNEQYF. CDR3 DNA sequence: TGCAGCGTTGTAAGGCAGGGTAAAAACGAGCAGTACTTC.

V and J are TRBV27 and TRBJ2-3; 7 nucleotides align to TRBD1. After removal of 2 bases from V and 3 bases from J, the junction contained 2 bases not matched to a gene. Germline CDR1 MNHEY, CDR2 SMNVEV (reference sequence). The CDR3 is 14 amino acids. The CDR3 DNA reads TGTGCCAGCAGTTTACACAGGGGTACAGATACGCAGTATTTT. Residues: CASSLHRGTDTQYF.